The 9 T cell receptor beta chains listed next were all sequenced from one sample in a study of Ad26.COV2.S vaccination and SARS-CoV-2 variants. Libraries were prepared by immunoSEQ multiplex PCR; TCRdb keeps only in-frame clonotypes and omits some of them. This table holds about half a million clones, roughly nine tenths found once. Treatment: 15 to 20 received Ad26.COV2.S at low or high dose, single or two shots; 5 received placebo; per-sample allocation not given. Specimens were obtained on day 63 following the first vaccine or placebo injection. Material: peripheral blood, obtained in a trial of Ad26.COV2.S vaccine versus placebo. The receptors stem from a person between 18 and 65 years old who received the Ad26.COV2.S COVID-19 vaccine or a placebo.

The rearrangement uses TRBV18 and TRBJ2-7, with D maybe TRBD1 (5 bases). The CDR3 sequence is 14 residues long. Germline V lookup: CDR1 KGHSH, CDR2 LQKENI. V gave up 2 bases and J gave up 0 bases, with 8 bases separating them. The CDR3 protein is CASSPGDSSYEQYF. CDR3 coding DNA: TGTGCCAGCTCACCAGGCGACAGCTCCTACGAGCAGTACTTC.

The chain has TRBV4-1 and TRBJ1-5; D gene uncertain. Trimming took off 1 base at V and 2 bases at J, with 9 bases between the two ends. The CDR3 sequence is 15 residues long. The germline gives CDR1 MGHRA, CDR2 YSYEKL. The CDR3 coding sequence is TGCGCCAGCAGCCAAGTGGAATTCGGCAATCAGCCCCAGCATTTT. It codes for CASSQVEFGNQPQHF.

The chain employs TRBV11-2 and TRBJ2-7; D uncertain. CDR3 size: 14 residues. Between the trimmed V and J ends, which lost 5 bases and 4 bases, there was a span of 15 bases. Germline lookup yields CDR1 SGHAT and CDR2 FQNNGV. The CDR3 here is CASSPNKGRYEQYF. The CDR3 DNA reads TGTGCCAGCAGCCCCAATAAGGGAAGATACGAGCAGTACTTC. The full variable domain, with the rest looked up from reference TRBV11-2 and TRBJ2-7, is EAGVAQSPRYKIIEKRQSVAFWCNPISGHATLYWYQQILGQGPKLLIQFQNNGVVDDSQLPKDRFSAERLKGVDSTLKIQPAKLEDSAVYLCASSPNKGRYEQYFGPGTRLTVT.

V usage is TRBV7-8 and J usage is TRBJ2-5, with 9 bases aligning to TRBD2. V gave up 2 bases and J gave up 4 bases; unmatched junction bases: 5. The CDR3 has 15 residues. Looked up from germline, CDR1 is SGHVS and CDR2 is FQNEAQ. Here the CDR3 DNA reads TGTGCCAGCAGCTTACGGCGGGAGGGCCCAGAGACCCAGTACTTC. Translation gives CASSLRREGPETQYF.

The chain employs TRBV7-6 and TRBJ2-7, with TRBD2 matching over 10 bases. Unmatched junction bases numbered 15, after V lost 0 bases and J lost 1 base. In germline, CDR1 is SGHVS, CDR2 FNYEAQ. The CDR3 runs to 20 residues. DNA for the CDR3: TGTGCCAGCAGCTTAGCCCCCCCCTCACTAGCGGGAACTGGTTCCTACGAGCAGTACTTC. It yields the protein CASSLAPPSLAGTGSYEQYF. Using reference TRBV7-6 and TRBJ2-7 for the parts outside the CDR3, the full variable domain is GAGVSQSPRYKVTKRGQDVALRCDPISGHVSLYWYRQALGQGPEFLTYFNYEAQQDKSGLPNDRFSAERPEGSISTLTIQRTEQRDSAMYRCASSLAPPSLAGTGSYEQYFGPGTRLTVT.

The J gene is TRBJ1-2, the V gene TRBV7-9, with unresolved D. CDR1 is SEHNR, CDR2 FQNEAQ, per germline (reference sequence). CDR3 length: 14 amino acids. The V end lost 0 bases, the J end lost 4 bases, and 9 bases lay between the germline ends. In DNA form, the CDR3 reads TGTGCCAGCAGCTTAGCCCGAGGGCCCTATGGCTACACCTTC. It translates to CASSLARGPYGYTF.

This chain joins TRBV18 and TRBJ2-3; 10 bases map to TRBD2. Germline CDR1 KGHSH, CDR2 LQKENI. The CDR3 loop spans 15 amino acids. Trimming removed 3 bases from V and 4 bases from J; junction bases left unmatched: 4. In nucleotides, the CDR3 is TGTGCCAGCTCACCTGGGCTAGCGGGAGCAGATACGCAGTATTTT. It specifies CASSPGLAGADTQYF.

This sequence joins TRBV11-2 and TRBJ2-5; D remains unclear. The CDR3 loop spans 16 amino acids. The ends were cut back, 2 bases at V and 2 bases at J, with 15 bases in the middle. CDR1 and CDR2 (germline): SGHAT, FQNNGV. CDR3 bases: TGTGCCAGCAGCTTACAAAGGGTTTTGGGACAAGAGACCCAGTACTTC. Its translation: CASSLQRVLGQETQYF.

The chain recombines TRBV7-6 with TRBJ2-2, with a weak D call TRBD2 (5 bases). The CDR3 consists of 16 residues. The V end was cut by 1 base, the J end by 6 bases, with 15 bases between. Germline V gives CDR1 SGHVS, CDR2 FNYEAQ. The CDR3 DNA is TGTGCCAGCAGCTTAGGGGTGGGCTCGGGGTCCGGGGAGCTGTTTTTT. Encoded protein: CASSLGVGSGSGELFF.